This T cell receptor beta chain was sequenced during a study of T cell repertoires and HLA-DP antigens. About the research overall: Sorted CD137+CD4+ samples averaged 218.4 ng DNA; pre-culture CD4+ samples, 1,200 ng. Broader study findings: Naive and memory CD4+ repertoires were not analysed separately.

On this clone itself: Its antigen is not known.

Sequenced by immunoSEQ multiplex PCR; TCRdb stores in-frame clones only, minus some. The table includes tens of thousands of clones, over 75% detected once. Sequencing was done on a sample of CD4+ T cells from PBMCs. The receptor's source is a man aged 55 to 70 in good health and CMV-seronegative.

The CDR3 bases are TGCGCCAGCAGCGCCTCGGGACTTCCAACAGATACGCAGTATTTT. Amino acids: CASSASGLPTDTQYF. The J gene is TRBJ2-3, the V gene TRBV10-1, with D possibly being TRBD2 (6 bases). The germline V gene has CDR1 WNHNN and CDR2 SYGVQD (reference sequence). Trimming stripped 6 bases from V and 3 bases from J, with 16 bases between. The CDR3 contains 15 residues.